Sequencing of this T cell receptor (beta chain) was carried out in a study of blood T cells in healthy people across ages. In the study overall: Every two T cells gave about one barcoded beta molecule via template switching.

A sample-barcoded 5' primer and a J-beta primer mix were used in a second PCR of roughly 7 to 11 cycles. TCRdb recomputed calls from the 5' RACE reads with MiXCR, one row per CDR3 protein. The table has roughly 1.6 million distinct CDR3 sequences, 34% seen once. The specimen was blood. The sequence was collected from a woman aged 30 to 39 in good health.

This CDR3 reads CASSFSVLGGYTF. For the CDR3, the DNA is TGTGCCAGCAGTTTTTCAGTCCTGGGTGGCTACACCTTC. The chain carries TRBV27 and TRBJ1-2; D remains unclear. This CDR3 region has 13 residues. In germline, CDR1 is MNHEY, CDR2 SMNVEV (reference sequence). V lost 3 bases to trimming and J lost 7 bases, with 12 bases between them.